This T cell receptor (beta chain) was identified during a study of blood T cell repertoires in COVID-19. Generated by immunoSEQ multiplex PCR, the TCRdb table keeps only in-frame clones and is missing some. The top ten clones hold 17% of a sample with 150,000 to 200,000 clones, around three quarters of them seen once. Trimming took 5 bases from V and 1 from J, leaving 15 bases between them. CDR3 length equals 16 residues. CDR1 and CDR2 (germline): WNHNN, SYGVQD (reference sequence). This clone was detected a few times. The V and J genes are TRBV10-1 and TRBJ1-5; D is undetermined. Sequenced input: PBMCs or T cells enriched from blood (not recorded which). The sequence was collected from a woman aged 45-65 years with acute COVID-19. CDR3 amino acids: CASSNPRSGSNQPQHF. The CDR3 nucleotides are TGCGCCAGCAGTAACCCGCGGAGTGGAAGCAATCAGCCCCAGCATTTT.